This T cell receptor beta chain is from a study of CD8 T cells in Susac syndrome (dated by TCRdb to the late 2010s). About the investigation overall: The study used repertoire sequencing to test whether antigen drove CD8+ T cell activation and differentiation in Susac syndrome. Points the paper makes about the study in general: The TCR sequencing and HLA analysis was acknowledged to have included a relatively small number of individuals.

Peripheral blood CD8+ and CD4+ T cells from healthy donors, Susac syndrome patients and multiple sclerosis patients were profiled using high-throughput TCR beta sequencing. Healthy donors were included as age- and sex-matched controls. Bulk CD8+ and CD4+ T cells were purified by magnetic negative isolation, whereas CD8+ TEMRA cells were enriched by FACS. Blood was drawn into EDTA tubes, processed within 24 hours, and PBMCs were isolated by density gradient centrifugation. PBMCs intended for TCR sequencing were cryopreserved in liquid nitrogen and thawed later in a water bath at 37 degrees C. The sorted or isolated CD4+, CD8+ and CD8+ TEMRA cells had a purity of 90% or higher. Points on this clonotype: Which antigen it targets is not known. It has no much larger one-base neighbor in the sample; base qualities were not kept.

Inclusive of the bounding cysteine and phenylalanine, the CDR3 is 16 residues long. The sequence is cut down to CDR3 DNA, 48 bases in frame from base 1. Trimming costs V 5 bases and J 0 bases, and their ends lie 14 bases apart. Per the germline V gene (reference sequence), MNHEY is the CDR1 and SMNVEV is the CDR2. RNA was extracted using the RNeasy kit, and roughly 0.45 to 1 microgram was reverse transcribed with random hexamers. The immunoSEQ multiplex PCR assay, which covers 54 Vbeta and 13 Jbeta segments, was used to amplify TCR beta CDR3 regions. To correct PCR amplification bias, a synthetic template baseline was used for both primer optimization and computational correction. In the authors' own workflow: Only productive sequences were kept, with reads annotated to V, D and J genes according to IMGT and analyzed in immunoSEQ Analyzer. Clonality was calculated as one minus the Shannon entropy normalized by log2 of the number of productive unique sequences. Public and private clones were assessed among the 100 most prevalent clones of each patient and control. Clones were defined as Susac-specific when absent from the healthy and MS cohorts, from fewer than 1,200 published viral clones and from other ImmuneACCESS disease sequences. TCRdb passed the public sequencing reads through fastp at Q25 and MiXCR, retaining productive beta sequences. CDR3 protein sequences are deduplicated, and each keeps its most common genes and DNA. V and J calls and clone size were set by TCRdb, not the authors. This sample comprises roughly 180,000 distinct CDR3 sequences, around 96% of them detected only once. Clones ranked in the top ten supply 0.14% of the sample.

Material for sequencing was CD4+ T cells from PBMCs. This chain joins TRBV27 to TRBJ1-5; the D gene identity is not certain. The TCR originated in a human donor in good health. At the DNA level, the sequence is TGTGCCAGCAGTACCTCCAGCGATTATAGCAATCAGCCCCAGCATTTT. Protein translation: CASSTSSDYSNQPQHF.